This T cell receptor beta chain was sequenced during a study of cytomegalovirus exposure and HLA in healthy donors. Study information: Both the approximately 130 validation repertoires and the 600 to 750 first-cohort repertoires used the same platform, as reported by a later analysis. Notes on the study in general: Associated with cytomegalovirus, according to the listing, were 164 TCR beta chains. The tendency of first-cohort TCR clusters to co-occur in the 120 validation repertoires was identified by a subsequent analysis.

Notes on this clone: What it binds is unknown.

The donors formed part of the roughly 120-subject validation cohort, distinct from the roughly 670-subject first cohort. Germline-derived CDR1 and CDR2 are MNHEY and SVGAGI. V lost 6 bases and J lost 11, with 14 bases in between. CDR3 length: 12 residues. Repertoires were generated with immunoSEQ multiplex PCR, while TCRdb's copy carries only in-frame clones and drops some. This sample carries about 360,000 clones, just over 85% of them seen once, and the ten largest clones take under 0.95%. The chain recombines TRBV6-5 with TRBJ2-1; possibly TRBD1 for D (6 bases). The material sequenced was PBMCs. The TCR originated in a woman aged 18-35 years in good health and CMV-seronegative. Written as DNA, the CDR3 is TGTGCCAGCAGCCCCAACAGGGCTAAGCAGTTCTTC. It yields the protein CASSPNRAKQFF.